The present entry profiles one TCR beta chain with its context. TCRdb keeps only in-frame clones here, not all; method: immunoSEQ multiplex PCR. The sample consists of some 320,000 clones, under 90% of them appearing once. These data belong to a study of blood T cell repertoires in COVID-19. Germline V gene sequence: CDR1 SGDLS, CDR2 YYNGEE. This CDR3 is 13 amino acids long. Losses at the gene ends were 10 bases for V and 2 bases for J; bases not matched to a gene: 8. The sequence came from a man in his sixties who had recovered from COVID-19. Sequencing was carried out using PBMCs or T cells enriched from blood (not recorded which). The chain recombines TRBV9 with TRBJ2-7, with 8 positions matching TRBD1. CDR3 nucleotide sequence: TGTGCCGGTAAGGACAGGGCACCCTACGAGCAGTACTTC. Amino acid sequence: CAGKDRAPYEQYF.